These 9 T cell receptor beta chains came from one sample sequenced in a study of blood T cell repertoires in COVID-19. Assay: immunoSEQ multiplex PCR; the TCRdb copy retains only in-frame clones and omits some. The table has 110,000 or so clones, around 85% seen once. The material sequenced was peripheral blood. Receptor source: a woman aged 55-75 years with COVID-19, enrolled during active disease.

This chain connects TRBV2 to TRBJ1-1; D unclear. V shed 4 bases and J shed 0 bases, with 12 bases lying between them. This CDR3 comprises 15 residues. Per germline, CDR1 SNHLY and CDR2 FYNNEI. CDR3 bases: TGTGCCAGCAGTGGTTCAGGCCAGCTGAACACTGAAGCTTTCTTT. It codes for CASSGSGQLNTEAFF. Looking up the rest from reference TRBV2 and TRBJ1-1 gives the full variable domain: EPEVTQTPSHQVTQMGQEVILRCVPISNHLYFYWYRQILGQKVEFLVSFYNNEISEKSEIFDDQFSVERPDGSNFTLKIRSTKLEDSAMYFCASSGSGQLNTEAFFGQGTRLTVV.

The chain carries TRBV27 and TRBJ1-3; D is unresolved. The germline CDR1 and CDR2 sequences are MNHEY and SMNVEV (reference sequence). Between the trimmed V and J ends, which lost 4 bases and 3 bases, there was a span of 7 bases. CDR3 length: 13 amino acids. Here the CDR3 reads CASSSQNGNTIYF. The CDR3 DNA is TGTGCCAGCAGTTCACAAAATGGAAACACCATATATTTT.

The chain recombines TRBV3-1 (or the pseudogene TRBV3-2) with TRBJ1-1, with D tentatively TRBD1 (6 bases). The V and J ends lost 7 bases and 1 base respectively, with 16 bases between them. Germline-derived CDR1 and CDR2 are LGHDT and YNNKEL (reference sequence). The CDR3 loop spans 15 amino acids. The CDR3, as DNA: TGTGCCAGCACCCGGTCCAGGGGTACGAACACTGAAGCTTTCTTT. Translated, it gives CASTRSRGTNTEAFF.

The CDR3 region is CASSPLGQSSYNSPLHF. The DNA for the CDR3 is TGTGCCAGTAGTCCCTTAGGACAGAGCTCCTATAATTCACCCCTCCACTTT. The chain combines TRBV19 with TRBJ1-6; perhaps TRBD1 as D (6 bases). Germline V gene data show CDR1 as LNHDA and CDR2 as SQIVND (reference sequence). This CDR3 contains 17 residues. V was shortened by 5 bases and J by 0 bases, with 14 bases between the two germline ends.

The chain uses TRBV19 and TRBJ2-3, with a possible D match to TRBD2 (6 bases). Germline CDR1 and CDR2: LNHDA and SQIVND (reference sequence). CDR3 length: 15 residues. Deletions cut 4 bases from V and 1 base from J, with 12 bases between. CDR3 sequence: CASSKPPGGTDTQYF. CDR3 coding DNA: TGTGCCAGTAGTAAACCCCCGGGAGGCACAGATACGCAGTATTTT.

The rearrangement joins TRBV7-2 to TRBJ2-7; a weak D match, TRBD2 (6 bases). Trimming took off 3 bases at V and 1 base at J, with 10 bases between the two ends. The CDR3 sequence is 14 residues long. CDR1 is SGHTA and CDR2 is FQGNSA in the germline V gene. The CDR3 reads CASSFRRESYEQYF. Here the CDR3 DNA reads TGTGCCAGCAGCTTCCGGAGGGAGTCCTACGAGCAGTACTTC.

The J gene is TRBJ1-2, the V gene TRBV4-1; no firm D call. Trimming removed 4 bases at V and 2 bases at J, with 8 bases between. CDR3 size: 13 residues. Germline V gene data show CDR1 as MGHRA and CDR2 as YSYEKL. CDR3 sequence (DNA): TGCGCCAGCAGCCTAGACGGGAACTATGGCTACACCTTC. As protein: CASSLDGNYGYTF.

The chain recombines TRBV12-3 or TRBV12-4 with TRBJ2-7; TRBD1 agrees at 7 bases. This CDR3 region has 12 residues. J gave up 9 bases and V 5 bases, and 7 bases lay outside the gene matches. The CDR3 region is CASSPTGLVQYF. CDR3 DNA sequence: TGTGCCAGCAGTCCGACAGGGTTGGTGCAGTACTTC.

CDR3 loop: CASSFSGGETQYF. The DNA of the CDR3 is TGTGCCAGCAGCTTCAGCGGGGGGGAGACCCAGTACTTC. J is TRBJ2-5 and V is TRBV7-3, with 9 bases aligning to TRBD2. From germline, CDR1 is SGHTA and CDR2 FQGTGA. CDR3 length: 13 amino acids. The ends lost 3 bases at V and 5 bases at J; junction bases unmatched: 1.